Shown below are 18 T cell receptor beta chains from a single sample sequenced in a study of CXCR3-negative and CXCR3-positive naive CD8 T cells. Via 5' RACE with UMI labels, TRB cDNA libraries were prepared. TCRdb reprocessed the 5' RACE reads and reports one entry per CDR3 protein, with no DNA. The sample data list 130,000 or so distinct CDR3 sequences. Material for sequencing was naive CXCR3- CD8+ T cells from blood. Subset denoted: CD45RO-CCR7+CD27+CD95- naive CD8+ T cells lacking CXCR3 (TNR3-). The receptors were gathered from a human donor in good health. Some clones in this sample may be carry-over from other donors' samples.

V is TRBV4-3 and J is TRBJ2-5. The CDR3 runs 15 residues. Germline V gene data show CDR1 as LGHNA and CDR2 as YSLEER. The CDR3 loop is CASSQGLGWKETQYF.

The V and J genes are TRBV27 and TRBJ2-1. This CDR3 is built from 15 residues. Germline CDR1 and CDR2: MNHEY and SMNVEV (reference sequence). The chain's CDR3 is CASSLATSAYNEQFF.

J is TRBJ2-5 and V is TRBV4-1; TCRdb calls TRBD2, which cannot be checked without DNA. The CDR3 covers 18 residues. Germline values: CDR1 MGHRA, CDR2 YSYEKL. The CDR3 sequence is CASSHAHPPLAAGETQYF.

V usage is TRBV5-4 and J usage is TRBJ2-7; as DNA is missing, the TRBD1 call by TCRdb cannot be tested. The CDR3 sequence is 16 residues long. Germline loops: CDR1 SGHNT, CDR2 YYREEE (reference sequence). CDR3 sequence reads: CASSSDRVRFTYEQYF.

This chain links TRBV15 with TRBJ1-5; as DNA is missing, the TRBD1 call by TCRdb cannot be tested. Germline V gives CDR1 LNHNV, CDR2 YYDKDF (reference sequence). The CDR3 spans 13 residues. CDR3: CAAGGQGAQPQHF.

J is TRBJ1-2 and V is TRBV3-1; TCRdb's D gene call, TRBD1, goes unchecked for lack of DNA. CDR3 size: 15 residues. The V gene's germline CDR1 is LGHDT and CDR2 YNNKEL (reference sequence). CDR3 amino acids: CASSSKNRGAEGYTF.

The rearrangement joins TRBV29-1 to TRBJ2-1; TCRdb's assignment of TRBD2 cannot be checked, as there is no DNA. CDR1 and CDR2 from the germline V gene are SQVTM and ANQGSEA. The CDR3 runs to 15 residues. The CDR3 sequence is CSAQGRSGRSNEQFF.

The rearrangement links TRBV5-4 to TRBJ2-1; TCRdb's D gene call, TRBD2, goes unchecked for lack of DNA. CDR3 size: 15 residues. CDR1 and CDR2 from the germline V gene are SGHNT and YYREEE (reference sequence). CDR3 protein: CASMEGTSGMNEQFF.

V and J are TRBV13 and TRBJ2-7. This CDR3 is 14 amino acids long. Germline CDR1 is PRHDT and CDR2 is FYEKMQ (reference sequence). CDR3 amino acids: CASSSPQDYYEQYF.

The J gene is TRBJ2-1, the V gene TRBV2; TCRdb returns TRBD1, unconfirmable since there is no DNA. The CDR3 is made up of 13 amino acids. Germline CDR1 reads SNHLY; CDR2 reads FYNNEI. CDR3 protein: CASSDTGVAEQFF.

The chain is built from TRBV7-9 and TRBJ2-1; TCRdb outputs TRBD2, but without DNA this stays unchecked. Germline CDR1 SEHNR, CDR2 FQNEAQ (reference sequence). This CDR3 has 15 amino acids. Here the CDR3 reads CASSPIAGGPWEQFF.

The chain links TRBV7-9 to TRBJ1-1. This CDR3 is 13 amino acids long. CDR1 and CDR2 (germline): SEHNR, FQNEAQ (reference sequence). The CDR3 spells CASSLGGVTEAFF. Variable domain in full (rest from reference TRBV7-9 and TRBJ1-1): DTGVSQNPRHKITKRGQNVTFRCDPISEHNRLYWYRQTLGQGPEFLTYFQNEAQLEKSRLLSDRFSAERPKGSFSTLEIQRTEQGDSAMYLCASSLGGVTEAFFGQGTRLTVV.

The chain uses TRBV20-1 and TRBJ2-7; the TCRdb call, TRBD2, lacks DNA for checking. From germline, CDR1 is DFQATT and CDR2 SNEGSKA (reference sequence). The CDR3 loop spans 15 amino acids. The CDR3 reads CSARDWREGEYLSYF.

This chain joins TRBV6-1 and TRBJ1-1; TCRdb's D call of TRBD1 is untestable without DNA. This CDR3 is built from 15 residues. The germline CDR1 and CDR2 sequences are MNHNS and SASEGT. This chain's CDR3 is CASSEEPGLTTEAFF.

This sequence joins TRBV30 and TRBJ2-7; the TCRdb call, TRBD2, lacks DNA for checking. The germline V gene has CDR1 GTSNPN and CDR2 SVGIG (reference sequence). The CDR3 loop spans 14 amino acids. CDR3 protein: CAWSAQGRSYEQYF.

This chain connects TRBV29-1 to TRBJ1-2; the TRBD1 assignment by TCRdb is unverifiable without DNA. Per the germline V gene, CDR1 is SQVTM and CDR2 is ANQGSEA. The CDR3 is made up of 14 amino acids. The chain's CDR3 is CSVAPGQGTYGYTF.

This CDR3 is CASSQSRALSYNEQFF. This chain joins TRBV23-1 and TRBJ2-1; TCRdb designates TRBD2, a call that cannot be tested without DNA. TRBV23-1 is filed as an ORF, its function uncertain. This CDR3 is built from 16 residues.

V is TRBV5-1 and J is TRBJ2-1; TCRdb returns TRBD2, unconfirmable since there is no DNA. The germline V gene encodes CDR1 SGHRS and CDR2 YFSETQ. The CDR3 loop spans 16 amino acids. The CDR3 reads CASSVQRGGVYNEQFF.